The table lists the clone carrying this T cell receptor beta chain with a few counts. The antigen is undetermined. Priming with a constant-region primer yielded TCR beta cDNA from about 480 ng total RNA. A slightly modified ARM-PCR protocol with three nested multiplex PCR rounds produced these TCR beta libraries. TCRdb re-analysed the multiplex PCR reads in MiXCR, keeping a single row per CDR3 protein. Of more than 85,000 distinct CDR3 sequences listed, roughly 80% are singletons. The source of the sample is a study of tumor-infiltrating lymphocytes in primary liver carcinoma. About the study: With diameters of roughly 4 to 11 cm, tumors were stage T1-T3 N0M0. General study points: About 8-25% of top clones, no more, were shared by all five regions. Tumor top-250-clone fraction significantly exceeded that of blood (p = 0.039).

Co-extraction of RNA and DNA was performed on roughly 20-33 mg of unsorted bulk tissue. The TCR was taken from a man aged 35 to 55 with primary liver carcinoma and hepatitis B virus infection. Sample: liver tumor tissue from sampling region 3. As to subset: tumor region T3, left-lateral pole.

In DNA form, the CDR3 reads TGTGCCAGTGCCGACGACCGGACAGGGGGATATGAGCAGTTCTTC. As protein: CASADDRTGGYEQFF. This rearrangement joins TRBV19 to TRBJ2-1, with TRBD1 matching over 10 bases. Germline lookup yields CDR1 LNHDA and CDR2 SQIVND (reference sequence). The J segment lost 8 bases and the V segment lost 8 bases, leaving 12 bases of the junction unmatched. The CDR3 is 15 residues long. The full variable domain, in which reference TRBV19 and TRBJ2-1 provide the parts outside the CDR3, is DGGITQSPKYLFRKEGQNVTLSCEQNLNHDAMYWYRQDPGQGLRLIYYSQIVNDFQKGDIAEGYSVSREKKESFPLTVTSAQKNPTAFYLCASADDRTGGYEQFFGPGTRLTVL.